This T cell receptor (beta chain) came from a study of cytomegalovirus exposure and HLA in healthy donors (dated by TCRdb to 2015 to 2018). Looking at the study overall: An earlier analysis of roughly 500 of the donors reported more than 250 Gb of sequence data and 117 million unique TCR beta sequences from 150 million to 200 million T cells. Of the roughly 390 genotyped donors, approximately 82% fell in the genetic ancestry cluster associated with self-reported Caucasian donors. The study profiled the T cell repertoires of some 610 subjects by immunosequencing and related them to cytomegalovirus serostatus. Typing coverage varied by locus: roughly 620-640 donors for A, B, C, DRB1 and DQB1; more than 500 for DQA1; 606 for DPA1; under 490 for DPB1. An earlier analysis of around 640 of the donors used high-throughput TCR beta sequencing to judge whether each TCR beta V gene segment behaved as functional or pseudogenic. To predict cytomegalovirus infection status, the study brought together high-throughput TCR immunosequencing, statistical association of individual TCRs with disease status, and machine learning. To study patterns of TCR occurrence, a later analysis re-analyzed previously published TCR beta repertoires from 700 or so donors and added high-resolution HLA genotyping. Alongside the repertoire data, information on donor age, sex, ethnicity and CMV serostatus was compiled. Roughly 300 gigabases of sequencing data and around 80 million unique TCR sequences made up an early release that covered some 640 HLA-typed donors. Along with the approximately 700-subject first cohort, a separate validation cohort of over 90 different subjects was used. The aim of the study was to test whether cataloging public T cell receptors could identify signatures of past pathogen exposure. HLA typing included class I and class II loci at four-digit resolution. Because of strong linkage in the cohort, roughly five DR-DQ haplotypes were treated as single units for association and clustering. Among about 360 genotyped donors of the cohort, an average of about 240,000 unique TCR beta nucleotide sequences were sequenced per donor, roughly 20% of them non-productive. The later analysis used no new phenotypic data to find candidate immune exposures, relying instead on TCR beta sequences and their occurrence across donors. Every discovery cohort repertoire had been produced on one sequencing platform. In a later genetic analysis, genome-wide SNP genotypes for about 65% of the roughly 700 donors were used, and that subset was treated as a discovery cohort. What the authors observed across the whole study: The presence/absence analyses assumed that sequencing depth was roughly uniform across donors, and that assumption may not be true. Because HLA typing was unavailable for some donors at each locus, only the typed subset was used in association tests. The study gave a list of 150 to 200 TCR beta chains associated with cytomegalovirus. Most TCR sequences were observed very rarely across donors, whereas some public TCRs were present in many individuals. A later analysis reported that several top co-occurrence clusters appeared linked to parvovirus B19, influenza, CMV and Epstein-Barr virus. An association between a missense DCLRE1C variant and V-gene and J-gene trimming of TCR beta chains was found in a later genetic analysis and replicated in an independent cohort. Because the 87-base-pair reads could not distinguish some IMGT-functional V segments, including TRBV6-2 and TRBV6-3, those segments were excluded. A later genetic analysis reported fewer N-insertions in productive TCRs among donors in an Asian-associated ancestry cluster than the roughly 670-donor mean. In this cohort, only TCR beta chains were sequenced, and detectable features were limited by the absence of alpha or paired-chain data. The classifier was reported to diagnose cytomegalovirus status with high specificity and sensitivity in both the original cohort and the validation cohort. In a later analysis, the rate of TCR association differed among HLA loci, with DRB1 alleles having the most associated TCRs and HLA-C alleles having the fewest. In vitro tests confirmed that a few of the cytomegalovirus-associated TCR beta chains recognize cytomegalovirus antigens. Compared with equally common non-associated chains, HLA-associated TCR beta chains in a later analysis were more clonally expanded and had lower generation probabilities. A cluster of highly shared sequence variants was judged likely to be a technical artifact of the sequencing pipeline. Broadly in line with IMGT annotations, most TCR beta V segments showed up in productive rearrangements about 90% or about 30% of the time in an earlier analysis of 450 to 750 of the donors. Linkage disequilibrium might explain the correlated functional status among segregating V segments, but an unknown experimental factor could not be ruled out. The authors suggested that the approach could potentially be generalized to other disease states and immunological phenotypes. The only immune exposure information available for the cohort was CMV serostatus. The earlier analysis of approximately 540 of the donors excluded approximately 15 rarely observed V segments, including chromosome 9 orphons, because counts were too low. A later analysis found that most CMV-associated TCR beta chains appeared HLA-restricted, with HLA associations seemingly driven largely by CMV exposure. When HLA alleles, especially DR and DQ, strongly co-occurred, attributing TCR associations to individual alleles was difficult. A later analysis associated roughly 17,000 TCR beta sequences with specific HLA alleles at a false discovery rate of 0.05. A further reported finding was that TCR beta sequences accurately predicted the HLA-A and HLA-B alleles for most subjects in the first cohort.

As concerns this clone: Its antigen is currently not known.

The cohort comprised more than 550 healthy bone marrow donors. Cohort members were all nominally healthy when sampled, although unrecorded immune exposures were likely present. The donor tested CMV seropositive and was one of the 289 seropositive cohort members. A peripheral blood sample was collected from each donor, and TCR beta sequencing was performed on peripheral blood mononuclear cells. Genomic DNA was extracted from the blood cell samples with the Qiagen DNeasy Blood Extraction Kit. The method behind the library was the immunoSEQ multiplex PCR assay. For the multiplex PCR, a mixture combining 60 forward primers for TCR Vbeta segments and 13 reverse primers for TCR Jbeta segments was used. The CDR3 region of rearranged TCR beta genes was amplified from genomic DNA with a multiplex PCR assay. The Illumina HiSeq System was used to sequence the amplified TCR beta libraries as 87-base-pair reads. Turning to the authors' computational methods: A later analysis counted about 76 million unique TCR beta chains across the 666 repertoires, and 9.5 million to 11 million of these chains were shared by at least two donors. Raw reads were error-corrected and collapsed into unique sequences by a nearest-neighbor algorithm in which closely related sequences were merged to remove PCR and sequencing errors. Alignment of CDR3 sequences to IMGT reference sequences was used to assign V, D and J gene segments. For a sequence to be retained, a match of at least six nucleotides was required to both a V gene segment and a J gene segment. A rearrangement was called productive if the CDR3 had no stop codons and remained in frame with V and J, and every other rearrangement was called non-productive. CDR3 was defined according to IMGT convention as the region running from the second conserved V-encoded cysteine to the conserved J-encoded phenylalanine. The earlier analysis of some 580 of the donors excluded any sequence lacking an unambiguous match to a single V gene segment. An earlier analysis of about 600 of the donors called V segments functional above 56.7% productive rearrangements and segregating when the between-donor standard deviation exceeded 5%. To diagnose cytomegalovirus status from the catalog of TCR beta chain sequences, a statistical classification framework was built. A later analysis assigned V and J genes by comparing TCR nucleotide sequences with IMGT/GENE-DB human TR gene sequences. A later analysis assigned CDR3 sequences and most-parsimonious VDJ recombination scenarios with the TCRdist pipeline. In a later analysis, every TCR beta chain was defined by the combination of its CDR3 amino acid sequence and its V-gene family, and reads without a unique V-gene family were dropped. In a later analysis, 550 to 650 highly shared, low-generation-probability nucleotide sequences were removed to address suspected cross-contamination and a sequencing artifact. A later analysis calculated a clonal expansion index for each public chain from normalized within-repertoire ranks of inferred template counts. In a later analysis, generation probabilities were computed using a VDJ recombination model fitted to out-of-frame rearrangements, and the results were checked against IGoR. Hypergeometric tests were used in a later analysis to score TCR-TCR, TCR-HLA and TCR-CMV co-occurrence, with a repertoire-size bias correction applied to the TCR pairs. A later analysis estimated false discovery rates by permuting HLA or CMV assignments 20 times. In a later analysis, co-occurring TCRs were grouped with DBSCAN, and TCRdist sequence similarity was added when clustering was performed within HLA-allele-positive subsets. Co-occurrence clustering excluded repertoires with fewer than 30,000 or more than 120,000 public chains, plus five with anomalous nucleotide sharing. TCRdb obtained this table from immuneACCESS and retained in-frame rearrangements with V and J assigned. These tables miss some clones; where compared with another copy, unresolved V genes account for less than half of the shortfall, and the remainder is unexplained. V and J calls and clone size follow that table, whereas D and trimming were derived from the DNA. The sample's table covers 220,000 or so clones. The ten largest clonotypes hold over 0.95% of the sample.

V is trimmed back by 5 bases and J by 6 bases, and the junction contains 3 bases that no gene match accounts for. CDR1 and CDR2 are read off the germline V gene as ENHRY and SYGVKD. The CDR3 numbers 15 residues from cysteine through phenylalanine. Only CDR3 DNA is held: 45 bases, read in frame from base 1. The sequence was collected from a girl aged 2 to 9 in good health and CMV-seropositive. Sequencing was done on a sample of PBMCs. The rearrangement combines TRBV10-3 with TRBJ2-1; a stretch of 14 junction bases matches TRBD2. The encoded CDR3 is CAISPGTSGSNEQFF. The bases read TGTGCCATCAGTCCCGGGACTAGCGGGAGCAATGAGCAGTTCTTC.